What follows are 9 T cell receptor beta chains derived from one specimen sequenced in a study of blood T cell repertoires in COVID-19. The protocol was immunoSEQ multiplex PCR, while the TCRdb copy is restricted to in-frame clones and leaves out a portion. The sample contains about 530,000 clones, approximately 88% of which appear only once. Sequenced sample: peripheral blood. The receptors derive from a woman aged 45-65 years with COVID-19, enrolled during active disease.

In the case of this clone: Other DNA sequences in this sample translate to the same CDR3. CDR3 region: CASSLTDTEAFF. The CDR3 nucleotides read TGCGCCAGCAGCCTTACGGACACTGAAGCTTTCTTT. The V gene is TRBV5-1, the J gene TRBJ1-1; D gene unclear. Trimming removed 4 bases from V and 3 bases from J, with 7 bases in between. Germline V gene data show CDR1 as SGHRS and CDR2 as YFSETQ. The CDR3 sequence is 12 residues long.

The chain is built from TRBV19 and TRBJ2-7; the match to TRBD1 covers 8 bases. The V and J ends lost 5 bases and 6 bases, in that order; junction bases with no gene match: 9. CDR1 is LNHDA, CDR2 SQIVND, per germline (reference sequence). The CDR3 totals 14 residues. Written as DNA, the CDR3 is TGTGCCAGTAGTCCCAGGACAGGGAGAAGCGAGCAGTACTTC. Its protein is CASSPRTGRSEQYF. Full variable domain (remainder filled in from reference TRBV19 and TRBJ2-7): DGGITQSPKYLFRKEGQNVTLSCEQNLNHDAMYWYRQDPGQGLRLIYYSQIVNDFQKGDIAEGYSVSREKKESFPLTVTSAQKNPTAFYLCASSPRTGRSEQYFGPGTRLTVT.

This clone was detected once. J is TRBJ2-5 and V is TRBV28, with 11 bases aligning to TRBD1. Unmatched junction bases numbered 8, after V lost 6 bases and J lost 5 bases. The CDR3 totals 15 residues. The germline V gene encodes CDR1 MDHEN and CDR2 SYDVKM. The CDR3 nucleotides read TGTGCCAGCAGACCCGGGACAGGGGGAAGGGAGACCCAGTACTTC. Its protein is CASRPGTGGRETQYF.

The chain joins TRBV7-9 to TRBJ1-4; perhaps TRBD1 as D (6 bases). Trimming removed 1 base at V and 3 bases at J, with 9 bases between. Germline CDR1 is SEHNR and CDR2 is FQNEAQ (reference sequence). There are 15 residues in the CDR3. This CDR3 is CASSLVTGSNEKLFF. DNA for the CDR3: TGTGCCAGCAGCTTAGTCACAGGGTCTAATGAAAAACTGTTTTTT. Combining the CDR3 with reference TRBV7-9 and TRBJ1-4 gives the whole variable domain DTGVSQNPRHKITKRGQNVTFRCDPISEHNRLYWYRQTLGQGPEFLTYFQNEAQLEKSRLLSDRFSAERPKGSFSTLEIQRTEQGDSAMYLCASSLVTGSNEKLFFGSGTQLSVL.

The chain is built from TRBV6-5 and TRBJ2-2, with D unclear. This CDR3 spans 12 amino acids. Germline V gene sequence: CDR1 MNHEY, CDR2 SVGAGI. Trimming took off 4 bases at V and 5 bases at J, with 5 bases between the two ends. CDR3 region: CASSSPTGELFF. DNA of the CDR3: TGTGCCAGCAGTTCCCCTACCGGGGAGCTGTTTTTT.

V gene TRBV2 combines with J gene TRBJ2-7; 11 bases are shared with TRBD1. Trimming removed 11 bases from V and 2 bases from J; junction bases left unmatched: 8. The CDR3 consists of 14 residues. CDR1 and CDR2 from the germline V gene are SNHLY and FYNNEI. Here the CDR3 reads CAGYPGQGAYEQYF. DNA for the CDR3: TGTGCCGGATATCCGGGACAGGGGGCCTACGAGCAGTACTTC.

The V gene is TRBV19, the J gene TRBJ1-3; D is ambiguous. V was trimmed by 5 bases and J by 0 bases, leaving 14 bases between them. The CDR3 has 16 residues. CDR1 is LNHDA, CDR2 SQIVND, per germline (reference sequence). CDR3 sequence reads: CASSFRLRDSGNTIYF. DNA for the CDR3: TGTGCCAGTAGTTTTCGGCTTCGGGACTCTGGAAACACCATATATTTT.

The rearrangement links TRBV6-1 to TRBJ2-3; TRBD1 matches at 7 bases. CDR1 MNHNS and CDR2 SASEGT come from the germline V gene. V trimming: 3 bases; J trimming: 3 bases; junction bases outside the gene matches: 9. The CDR3 consists of 16 residues. Written as DNA, the CDR3 is TGTGCCAGCAGTGATCCGGCAGGGGGTAAGACAGATACGCAGTATTTT. Amino acid sequence: CASSDPAGGKTDTQYF.

The J gene is TRBJ2-2, the V gene TRBV24-1; tentatively, D is TRBD1 (5 bases). The germline V gene has CDR1 KGHDR and CDR2 SFDVKD. V was pared by 5 bases and J by 5 bases, with 20 bases between. CDR3 size: 17 residues. CDR3 protein: CATSGSRVGQTTGELFF. In DNA, the CDR3 is TGTGCCACCAGTGGCAGCAGGGTGGGCCAGACAACCGGGGAGCTGTTTTTT.